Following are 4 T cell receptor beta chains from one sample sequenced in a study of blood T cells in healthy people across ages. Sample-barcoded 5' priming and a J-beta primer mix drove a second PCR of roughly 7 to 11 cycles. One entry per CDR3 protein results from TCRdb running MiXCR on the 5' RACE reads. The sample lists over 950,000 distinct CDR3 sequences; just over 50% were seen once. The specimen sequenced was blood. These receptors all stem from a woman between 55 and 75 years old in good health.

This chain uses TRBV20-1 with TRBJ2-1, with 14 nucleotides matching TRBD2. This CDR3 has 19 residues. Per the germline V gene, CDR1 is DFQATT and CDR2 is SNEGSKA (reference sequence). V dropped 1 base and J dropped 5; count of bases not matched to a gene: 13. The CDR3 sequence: CSARGLWGLAGEVNNEQFF. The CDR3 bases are TGCAGTGCTAGAGGGCTTTGGGGACTAGCGGGAGAGGTAAACAATGAGCAGTTCTTC.

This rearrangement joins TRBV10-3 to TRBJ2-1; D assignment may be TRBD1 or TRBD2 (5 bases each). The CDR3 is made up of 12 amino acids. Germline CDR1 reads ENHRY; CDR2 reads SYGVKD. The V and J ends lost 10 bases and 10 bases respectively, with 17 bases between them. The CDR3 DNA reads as TGTGCCACGGGACCCTTCCAGAGGGAGCAGTTCTTC. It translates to CATGPFQREQFF.

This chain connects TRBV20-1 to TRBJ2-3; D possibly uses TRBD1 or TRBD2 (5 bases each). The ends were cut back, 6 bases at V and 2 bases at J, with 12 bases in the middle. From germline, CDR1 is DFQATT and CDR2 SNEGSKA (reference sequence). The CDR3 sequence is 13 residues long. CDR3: CSAEGRHTDTQYF. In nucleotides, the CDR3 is TGCAGTGCAGAGGGGCGGCACACAGATACGCAGTATTTT.

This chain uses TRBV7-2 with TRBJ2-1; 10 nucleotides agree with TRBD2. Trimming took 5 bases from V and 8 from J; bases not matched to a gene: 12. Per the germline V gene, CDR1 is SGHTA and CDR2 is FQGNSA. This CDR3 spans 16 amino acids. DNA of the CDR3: TGTGCCAGCAGCCTACATAAAGCGGGAGGGCCCTATGAGCAGTTCTTC. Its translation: CASSLHKAGGPYEQFF. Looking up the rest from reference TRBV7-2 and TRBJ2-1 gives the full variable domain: GAGVSQSPSNKVTEKGKDVELRCDPISGHTALYWYRQSLGQGLEFLIYFQGNSAPDKSGLPSDRFSAERTGGSVSTLTIQRTQQEDSAVYLCASSLHKAGGPYEQFFGPGTRLTVL.